This T cell receptor beta chain was documented in a study of vaccination effects on CD4 cells after COVID-19. This clone was found a few times. What it binds is unknown. The CDR3 contains 13 residues. Germline-derived CDR1 and CDR2 are WNHNN and SYGVQD (reference sequence). Trimming left V 2 bases short and J 2 bases short, with 6 bases between. Sequenced by immunoSEQ multiplex PCR; TCRdb stores in-frame clones only, minus some. The table has some 30,000 clones, roughly four fifths seen once; the top ten hold about 1.6%. Pools of viral peptides were used by the ViraFEST assay to expand antigen-specific CD4+ T cells ahead of sequencing. Culture proceeded for approximately 10 days, and CD4+ T cells were then isolated. The participants, recipients of two vaccine doses, got either BNT162b2 or mRNA-1273. The vaccine recipients had no prior SARS-CoV-2 infection, with negative nucleocapsid antibodies.

The sequence derives from a human donor who received a COVID-19 vaccine. Some clones in this sample may be carry-over from other donors' samples. This chain uses TRBV10-1 with TRBJ1-2; D remains unclear. Sequenced here: CD4+ T cells from PBMCs cultured with HCoV-NL63 spike peptides, sampled after COVID-19 vaccination. CDR3 in amino acids: CASSEALNYGYTF. CDR3 DNA: TGCGCCAGCAGTGAGGCTTTAAACTATGGCTACACCTTC.